This record looks at one T cell receptor beta chain sequence and its context. Per the authors' pipeline: Estimation of nucleated cell counts relied on the amplification of reference gene primers. The method was immunoSEQ multiplex PCR; TCRdb's version includes in-frame clones alone and lacks a portion of them. The DNA gave D and trimming, while V, J and clone size come from that table. This table holds around 270,000 clones, around 87% found once. This specimen comes from a study of blood T cell repertoires in COVID-19. Study information: COVID-19 samples collected from the United States, Italy and Spain covered acute and convalescent phases. T cells, B-cell-depleted T cells, or PBMCs provided the cDNA or gDNA that served as material.

V lost 1 base to trimming and J lost 5 bases; unmatched junction nucleotides: 11. The CDR3 is 18 residues long. In germline, CDR1 is KGHDR, CDR2 SFDVKD. Seattle's enrolled individuals joined amid active infection and were then monitored longitudinally. Material: peripheral blood. The chain employs TRBV24-1 and TRBJ2-1; 9 bases match TRBD2. The TCR comes from an older woman with COVID-19, enrolled during active disease. The CDR3 DNA sequence: TGTGCCACCAGTGATTTCCGAGGGGCTAGCGGGGTTAACAATGAGCAGTTCTTC. Protein product: CATSDFRGASGVNNEQFF.